This is a list of T cell receptor beta chains from one sample in a study of T-cell memory formation after mild COVID-19. TCRdb used MiXCR to reprocess the 5' RACE reads, holding one entry per CDR3 protein. The sample lists about 400,000 distinct CDR3 sequences; 23% were seen once. Sequenced: PBMCs or a T cell subset sorted from them (not recorded which). The receptors stem from an adult woman who had mild COVID-19 (a few samples of this study predate the infection). Cell type and time point are not known. Each CDR3 is given with its conserved first and last residue. The D gene is left open where the match is weak. Not every row has a clone size; where given, it reads once, few, many or a size class.

>-|-|TRBV6-5|TRBJ1-6
CASSSQASFSYNSPLHF
TGTGCCAGCAGCAGCCAGGCCTCCTTCTCCTATAATTCACCCCTCCACTTT
>-|TRBD1|TRBV7-9|TRBJ2-1
CASSSGQLINNEQFF
TGTGCCAGCAGCTCGGGACAGCTGATAAACAATGAGCAGTTCTTC
>-|-|TRBV21-1|TRBJ1-6
CASSTVANSPLHF
TGTGCCAGCAGCACTGTGGCGAATTCACCCCTCCACTTT
>few|-|TRBV6-5|TRBJ1-2
CASRTVTTIGYTF
TGTGCCAGCAGGACAGTCACCACAATTGGCTACACCTTC
>few|-|TRBV7-2|TRBJ2-7
CASSPLSLAGVYEQYF
TGTGCCAGCAGCCCACTTTCTCTGGCTGGGGTCTACGAGCAGTACTTC
>few|-|TRBV30|TRBJ2-5
CACEGETQYF
TGTGCCTGTGAGGGGGAGACCCAGTACTTC
>-|TRBD1|TRBV6-1|TRBJ1-2
CASSVNRGLSGYTF
TGTGCCAGCAGTGTTAACAGGGGGCTCTCTGGCTACACCTTC
>few|TRBD1|TRBV9|TRBJ2-2
CASSVPRTGENTGELFF
TGTGCCAGCAGCGTACCACGGACAGGAGAGAACACCGGGGAGCTGTTTTTT
>few|-|TRBV12-3/TRBV12-4|TRBJ2-1
CASSLTRNGYNEQFF
TGTGCCAGCAGCCTTACCCGTAATGGGTACAATGAGCAGTTCTTC
>few|TRBD2|TRBV27|TRBJ2-3
CASSSLLAGGADTQYF
TGTGCCAGCAGTTCCCTACTAGCGGGGGGAGCAGATACGCAGTATTTT
>-|-|TRBV7-9|TRBJ1-2
CASSPGNLGGYGYTF
TGTGCCAGCAGCCCCGGGAACCTAGGGGGCTATGGCTACACCTTC
>-|TRBD1|TRBV7-9|TRBJ1-2
CASSSIDRGPGYTF
TGTGCCAGCAGCTCGATTGACAGGGGCCCTGGCTACACCTTC
>few|-|TRBV18|TRBJ2-1
CASSSYSRWFF
TGTGCCAGCTCATCGTATTCCAGGTGGTTCTTC
>few|-|TRBV7-2|TRBJ1-1
CASSWEGGVRAEAFF
TGTGCCAGCAGCTGGGAGGGGGGAGTTAGGGCTGAAGCTTTCTTT
>few|TRBD1|TRBV18|TRBJ1-1
CASSERTGNMNTEAFF
TGTGCCAGCTCAGAGAGGACAGGCAATATGAACACTGAAGCTTTCTTT
>few|-|TRBV6-5|TRBJ1-2
CASSYQANYGYTF
TGTGCCAGCAGTTACCAGGCAAACTATGGCTACACCTTC